This T cell receptor beta chain was sequenced in a study of cytomegalovirus exposure and HLA in healthy donors. Study-level background: HLA-typed donors were the source of about 85 million unique TCRs held in an early data release.

13 Jbeta primers and 60 Vbeta primers were used for the PCR. Profiled with immunoSEQ multiplex PCR; TCRdb holds only in-frame clones, not every one. The table shows 100,000 to 150,000 clones, with about four fifths occurring only once. Germline loops: CDR1 SGHRS, CDR2 YFSETQ. V dropped 0 bases and J dropped 0 bases, with 18 bases sitting between them. The length of the CDR3 is 18 residues. This clone is a singleton in its sample. The source material was PBMCs. This TCR was sampled from a woman aged 40 to 55 in good health and CMV-seropositive. The V call is TRBV5-1, the J call TRBJ1-1, with a weak D call TRBD1 (6 bases). CDR3 DNA: TGCGCCAGCAGCTTGGGGGGGCGCATACCTTCAATGAACACTGAAGCTTTCTTT. Amino acids: CASSLGGRIPSMNTEAFF. The whole variable domain, filled in from reference TRBV5-1 and TRBJ1-1, reads KAGVTQTPRYLIKTRGQQVTLSCSPISGHRSVSWYQQTPGQGLQFLFEYFSETQRNKGNFPGRFSGRQFSNSRSEMNVSTLELGDSALYLCASSLGGRIPSMNTEAFFGQGTRLTVV.